This record looks at one T cell receptor beta chain sequence and its context. The germline CDR1 and CDR2 sequences are SNHLY and FYNNEI. This CDR3 is 13 amino acids long. V was shortened by 4 bases and J by 3 bases, with 6 bases between the two germline ends. This entry is derived from a study of cytomegalovirus exposure and HLA in healthy donors. The assay was immunoSEQ multiplex PCR, and TCRdb's table has in-frame clones only and misses some. The sample has 150,000 or so clones; 94% are singletons. The sample comprised PBMCs. The receptor comes from a man aged 18 to 30 in good health and CMV-seropositive. V usage is TRBV2 and J usage is TRBJ2-2; D not resolved. The CDR3 spells CASSAEHTGELFF. The CDR3 DNA reads TGTGCCAGCAGTGCTGAGCACACCGGGGAGCTGTTTTTT.